Listed here are 8 T cell receptor beta chains from one sample, sequenced in a study of radiotherapy plus CTLA-4 blockade in lung cancer. Some clones are missing from TCRdb's copy, which holds only in-frame ones; the method was immunoSEQ multiplex PCR. The table records around 90,000 clones, about 80% of them present only once. The material was peripheral blood, obtained from a patient treated with radiotherapy plus ipilimumab. Receptors were obtained from a human donor with non-small cell lung cancer who had stable disease on radiotherapy plus ipilimumab.

V usage is TRBV5-1 and J usage is TRBJ1-5, with 9 bases fitting TRBD1. V lost 2 bases and J lost 5; bases outside the gene matches: 5. The CDR3 consists of 15 residues. In germline, CDR1 is SGHRS, CDR2 YFSETQ. The CDR3 loop is CASSFRDREDQPQHF. In DNA form, the CDR3 reads TGCGCCAGCAGCTTCCGGGACAGGGAGGATCAGCCCCAGCATTTT.

This chain uses TRBV7-9 with TRBJ2-5; 9 bases align to TRBD2. This CDR3 region has 17 residues. Germline trimming cut 5 bases from V and 4 bases from J; bases unmatched to any gene: 14. The V gene's germline CDR1 is SEHNR and CDR2 FQNEAQ (reference sequence). The CDR3 is CASSRSGTSLKGETQYF. CDR3 bases: TGTGCCAGCAGCCGTTCCGGGACTAGCTTAAAGGGAGAGACCCAGTACTTC. Full variable domain (outside the CDR3, taken from reference TRBV7-9 and TRBJ2-5): DTGVSQNPRHKITKRGQNVTFRCDPISEHNRLYWYRQTLGQGPEFLTYFQNEAQLEKSRLLSDRFSAERPKGSFSTLEIQRTEQGDSAMYLCASSRSGTSLKGETQYFGPGTRLLVL.

The V call is TRBV18, the J call TRBJ1-1; possibly TRBD1 for D (5 bases). Germline V gene sequence: CDR1 KGHSH, CDR2 LQKENI. This CDR3 comprises 13 residues. The V gene lost 8 bases and the J gene lost 1 base, with 11 bases spanning the gap. This CDR3 is CASADDRNTEAFF. As DNA, the CDR3 is TGTGCCAGCGCGGATGACAGGAACACTGAAGCTTTCTTT.

The rearrangement joins TRBV19 to TRBJ2-1; weak D call: TRBD2 (6 bases). The CDR3 has 15 amino acids. Trimming stripped 8 bases from V and 2 bases from J, with 16 bases between. Germline assignment: CDR1 LNHDA and CDR2 SQIVND (reference sequence). The CDR3 nucleotides are TGTGCCAGTCTCTCCCCTAGCGCCCCCTACAATGAGCAGTTCTTC. Translation: CASLSPSAPYNEQFF.

V gene TRBV5-4 combines with J gene TRBJ1-1; weak D call: TRBD1 (5 bases). This CDR3 spans 11 amino acids. Germline CDR1 is SGHNT and CDR2 is YYREEE (reference sequence). V lost 4 bases to trimming and J lost 8 bases, with 9 bases between them. The CDR3 DNA sequence: TGTGCCAGCAGCCGGGGGAGGGAAGCTTTCTTT. Translated, it gives CASSRGREAFF.

The genes are TRBV7-7 and TRBJ2-3, with 7 bases that match TRBD2. The CDR3 has 15 amino acids. CDR1 and CDR2 from the germline V gene are SSHAT and FNYEAQ (reference sequence). Unmatched junction bases numbered 6, after V lost 4 bases and J lost 2 bases. The CDR3 nucleotides are TGTGCCAGCAGCTCGGGGAGCGGGGTCACAGATACGCAGTATTTT. It encodes CASSSGSGVTDTQYF.

The chain couples TRBV6-1 to TRBJ1-5; the D gene is possibly TRBD1 (6 bases). From germline, CDR1 is MNHNS and CDR2 SASEGT. The CDR3 consists of 16 residues. V lost 0 bases, J lost 3 bases, and 12 bases lay in between. The CDR3 DNA follows: TGTGCCAGCAGTGAAGCGGTGGGGGCCCTCAATCAGCCCCAGCATTTT. As protein: CASSEAVGALNQPQHF.

The CDR3 DNA reads TGTGCCAGCAGCGTAGCTGGGGAGGGAGGCGGAGGCAATGAGCAGTTCTTC. It codes for CASSVAGEGGGGNEQFF. V and J are TRBV9 and TRBJ2-1; TRBD2 agrees at 7 bases. The CDR3 is 17 residues long. The germline V gene encodes CDR1 SGDLS and CDR2 YYNGEE. The J segment lost 6 bases and the V segment lost 0 bases, leaving 12 bases of the junction unmatched. Filled out from reference TRBV9 and TRBJ2-1, the complete variable domain reads DSGVTQTPKHLITATGQRVTLRCSPRSGDLSVYWYQQSLDQGLQFLIQYYNGEERAKGNILERFSAQQFPDLHSELNLSSLELGDSALYFCASSVAGEGGGGNEQFFGPGTRLTVL.